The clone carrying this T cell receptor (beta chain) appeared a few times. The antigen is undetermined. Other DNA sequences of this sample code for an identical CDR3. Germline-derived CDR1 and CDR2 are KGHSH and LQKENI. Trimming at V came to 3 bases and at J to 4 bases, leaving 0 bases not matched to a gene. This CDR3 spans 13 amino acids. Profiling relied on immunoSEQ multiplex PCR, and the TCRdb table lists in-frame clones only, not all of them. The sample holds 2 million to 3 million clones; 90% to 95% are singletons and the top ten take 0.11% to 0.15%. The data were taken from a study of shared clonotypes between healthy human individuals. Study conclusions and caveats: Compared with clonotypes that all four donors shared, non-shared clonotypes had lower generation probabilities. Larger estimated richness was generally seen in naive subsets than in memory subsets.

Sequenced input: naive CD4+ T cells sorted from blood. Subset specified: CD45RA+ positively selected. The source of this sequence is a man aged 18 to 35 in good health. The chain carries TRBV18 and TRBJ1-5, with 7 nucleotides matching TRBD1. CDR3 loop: CASSPTGNQPQHF. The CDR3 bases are TGTGCCAGCTCACCGACAGGGAATCAGCCCCAGCATTTT.